Only a few counts were recorded for the clone carrying this TCR beta chain. Its antigen is currently unknown. A 5'RACE reaction primed in the constant segment made cDNA libraries of TCR alpha and TCR beta, and these carried sample barcodes and UMIs. One entry per CDR3 protein results from TCRdb running MiXCR on the 5' RACE reads. The data contain about 470,000 distinct CDR3 sequences, roughly 20% of them singletons. The record originates from a study of T-cell memory formation after mild COVID-19. The wider study: TCR clusters were mostly donor specific. General study findings and limits: CM and EM subsets held most contracting CD4+ clones; EMRA held CD8+ ones. Clones contracting day 15 to 85 were balanced CD4/CD8; later expanders leaned CD4+.

Germline V lookup: CDR1 SEHNR, CDR2 FQNEAQ (reference sequence). V shed 4 bases and J 5 bases; nucleotides not matched to a gene: 17. This CDR3 is built from 18 residues. Sequenced: PBMCs or a T cell subset sorted from them (not recorded which). This receptor was obtained from an adult woman who had mild COVID-19 (a few samples of this study predate the infection). Cell type and time point are not known. V gene TRBV7-9 combines with J gene TRBJ2-3, with 8 nucleotides matching TRBD1. The CDR3 protein is CASSYARTGPTYGDTQYF. The CDR3 bases are TGTGCCAGCAGCTACGCCCGGACAGGGCCGACCTATGGAGATACGCAGTATTTT.